In this sample, the clone carrying this T cell receptor (beta chain) turned up a few times. The sample originates from a study of blood T cells in healthy people across ages. A second PCR, run for about 7 to 11 cycles, used a sample-barcoded 5' primer plus a J-beta primer mix. Using its own MiXCR run on the 5' RACE reads, TCRdb lists one record per CDR3 protein. The sample records about 780,000 distinct CDR3 sequences, roughly 24% being singletons. The CDR3 loop spans 14 amino acids. Germline CDR1 reads SEHNR; CDR2 reads FQNEAQ (reference sequence). Trimming cost V 5 bases and J 3 bases; bases outside gene matches: 4. These sequences were also reported in another study, on T cells of mothers and their children.

Sequencing was carried out using blood. This sequence was found in a boy aged 5-17 years in good health. The gene calls are TRBV7-9 and TRBJ1-1, with 9 bases identical to TRBD1. The CDR3 region is CASSPRTGDTEAFF. The CDR3 DNA follows: TGTGCCAGCAGCCCTCGGACAGGGGACACTGAAGCTTTCTTT.